This record covers a single T cell receptor beta chain. Its antigen is unknown. V was trimmed by 4 bases and J by 5 bases, leaving 18 bases between them. Germline CDR1 reads SGHAT; CDR2 reads FQNNGV. There are 15 residues in the CDR3. Researchers ran the PCR with 60 Vbeta and 13 Jbeta primers. The assay was immunoSEQ multiplex PCR, and TCRdb's table has in-frame clones only and misses some. This table holds approximately 88,000 clones, over 70% found once. This entry is derived from a study of cytomegalovirus exposure and HLA in healthy donors. Study-wide background: Genetic ancestry analysis placed more than 80% of the approximately 390 donors that were genotyped in the Caucasian-associated cluster. Overall study results and limits: Cytomegalovirus status, reportedly, was diagnosed with high specificity and sensitivity by the classifier. Most TCR sequences were uncommon, yet certain public TCRs appeared in many donors. Earlier analysis looked at TCR beta V segments, and most were productive about 87% or about 30% of the time.

This chain joins TRBV11-2 and TRBJ2-7; perhaps TRBD2 as D (5 bases). Specimen: PBMCs. This clonotype was obtained from a man in his fifties in good health and CMV-seropositive. Here the CDR3 reads CASSSLLGTGNEQYF. In DNA, the CDR3 is TGTGCCAGCAGCTCCCTACTTGGTACGGGGAACGAGCAGTACTTC.